This TCR beta chain was sequenced in a study of T cell repertoires in cytomegalovirus infection. The wider study: Through public TCR beta signatures, both CMV infection and matching HLA type were indicated.

The CDR3 length is 12 residues. Trimming stripped 11 bases from V and 2 bases from J, with 12 bases between. In germline, CDR1 is SEHNR, CDR2 FQNEAQ (reference sequence). Worth noting for this clonotype: Its antigen is unidentified.

Overall study results and limits: Across the ex vivo response, the dominant clonotypes were HLA-C-restricted CMV-specific TCR beta clonotypes.

One entry per CDR3 protein, called by TCRdb with MiXCR from the reads. The data contain 200,000 or so distinct CDR3 sequences, 35% to 45% of them seen just once; the ten biggest clones take up 55% to 70%. The chain recombines TRBV7-9 with TRBJ1-1; perhaps TRBD1 as D (5 bases). This specimen consisted of CD8+ T cells from cultured PBMCs, obtained from culture after CMV antigen stimulation. This receptor was obtained from a human donor in good health (CMV status not recorded). Some clones in this sample may be carry-over from other donors' samples. The chain's CDR3 is CAAGQGNTEAFF. The CDR3 bases are TGTGCCGCGGGGCAGGGTAACACTGAAGCTTTCTTT.